Reported below is one T cell receptor (beta chain). No antigen is known for it. The TCRbeta library incorporated unique molecular identifiers. TCRdb reprocessed the PCR reads via MiXCR and lists one record per CDR3 protein. This table holds about a million distinct CDR3 sequences, around 30% found once. This sample was included in a study of T-cell reconstitution after alpha-beta-depleted transplantation in children. Findings and caveats of the study: Two months or so post-transplant, alpha-beta T cells reportedly derived from several hundred expanded graft clones. Surviving recipient T cells and intrathymic progenitors accounted for some patients' high TCRbeta diversity at day 60.

Trimming took off 3 bases at V and 8 bases at J, with 8 bases between the two ends. This CDR3 region has 12 residues. This chain joins TRBV12-3 or TRBV12-4 and TRBJ2-1; D gene ambiguous. The receptor was derived from a boy younger than two who had a stem cell transplant for SCID, so the T cells may come from the graft donor. Sequences were derived from PBMCs, mostly from graft donor cells, sampled 360 days after TCRalphabeta/CD19-depleted stem cell transplant. The CDR3 region has the DNA TGTGCCAGCAGTTTGGTACGGTATGAGCAGTTCTTC. It yields the protein CASSLVRYEQFF.